This T cell receptor (beta chain) was retrieved from a study of read filtering for tumor transcriptome and immune sequencing. Background on the study: Whole-transcriptome libraries were prepared after DNase treatment.

From about 400 ng of RNA, a library with molecular barcoded alpha/delta and beta/gamma adaptors was made. In TCRdb, the reads were re-called with MiXCR into one record per CDR3 protein. The table records tens of thousands of distinct CDR3 sequences, around a fifth of them present only once. Germline V gene lookup returns CDR1 LNHNV and CDR2 YYDKDF (reference sequence). The CDR3 sequence is 13 residues long. Between the trimmed V and J ends, which lost 5 bases and 2 bases, there was a span of 9 bases. At the time of active disease, bone marrow was collected from every patient. The sequenced material came from a population of CD138-negative cells sorted from bone marrow. The chain employs TRBV15 and TRBJ1-2; D may be TRBD1 (6 bases). The source is a donor at least 40 years old with multiple myeloma. The DNA for the CDR3 is TGTGCCACCAGCGGGGGGGCCAACTATGGCTACACCTTC. Translating it yields CATSGGANYGYTF.